This T cell receptor beta chain originates from a study of blood T cell repertoires in COVID-19. Overall study context: Samples came from the United States, Italy and Spain, spanning acute and convalescent COVID-19. T cells, B-cell-depleted T cells, or PBMCs supplied cDNA or gDNA.

Trimming took 4 bases from V and 1 from J; bases not matched to a gene: 17. The CDR3 has 19 amino acids. CDR1 is SGHRS and CDR2 is YFSETQ in the germline V gene. Original handling: Nucleated cell counts were estimated from reference gene primer amplification. Sequenced by immunoSEQ multiplex PCR; TCRdb stores in-frame clones only, minus some. V and J calls and clone size are as listed in that table; D and trimming were resolved from the DNA. The sample carries about 220,000 clones, around four fifths recorded once. Input material: peripheral blood. The sequence was obtained from a man aged 25-45 years with active or convalescent COVID-19. The chain is built from TRBV5-1 and TRBJ2-1; 7 bases are shared with TRBD2. CDR3 sequence: CASSLRGGGLTESYNEQFF. The DNA for the CDR3 is TGCGCCAGCAGCCTTAGGGGCGGGGGACTGACGGAGTCCTACAATGAGCAGTTCTTC.